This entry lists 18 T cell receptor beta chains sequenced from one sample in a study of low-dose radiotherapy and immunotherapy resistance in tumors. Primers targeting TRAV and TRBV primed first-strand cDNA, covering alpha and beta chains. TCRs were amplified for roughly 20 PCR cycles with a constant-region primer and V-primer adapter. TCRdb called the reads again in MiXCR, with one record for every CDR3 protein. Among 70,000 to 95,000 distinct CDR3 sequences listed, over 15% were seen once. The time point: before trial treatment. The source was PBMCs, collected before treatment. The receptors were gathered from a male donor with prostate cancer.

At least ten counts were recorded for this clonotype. Here the CDR3 reads CASSFPGRGRSNQPQHF. The CDR3 region has the DNA TGTGCCAGCAGCTTTCCCGGGCGGGGTAGGAGCAATCAGCCCCAGCATTTT. V and J are TRBV7-2 and TRBJ1-5; D gene unclear. Germline CDR1 and CDR2: SGHTA and FQGNSA. The CDR3 has 17 amino acids. V was shortened by 3 bases and J by 1 base, with 16 bases between the two germline ends.

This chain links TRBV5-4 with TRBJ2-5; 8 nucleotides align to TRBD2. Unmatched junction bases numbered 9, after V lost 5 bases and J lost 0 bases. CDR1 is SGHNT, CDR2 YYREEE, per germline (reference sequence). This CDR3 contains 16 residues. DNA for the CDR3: TGTGCCAGCAGAAATCCCGGGGGGGCGGACCAAGAGACCCAGTACTTC. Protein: CASRNPGGADQETQYF.

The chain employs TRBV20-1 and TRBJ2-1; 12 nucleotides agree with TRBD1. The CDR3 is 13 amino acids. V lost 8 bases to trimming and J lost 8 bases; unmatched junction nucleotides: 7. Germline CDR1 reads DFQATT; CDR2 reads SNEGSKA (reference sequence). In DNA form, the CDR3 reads TGCAGTATTCCCGGGACAGGGGGCGATGAGCAGTTCTTC. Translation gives CSIPGTGGDEQFF.

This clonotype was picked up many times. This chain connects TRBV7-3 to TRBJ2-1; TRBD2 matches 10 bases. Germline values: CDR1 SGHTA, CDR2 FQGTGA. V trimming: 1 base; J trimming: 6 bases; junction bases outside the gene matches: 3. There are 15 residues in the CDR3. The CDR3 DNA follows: TGTGCCAGCAGCTTAAGGCTAGCGGGGGTCAATGAGCAGTTCTTC. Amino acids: CASSLRLAGVNEQFF.

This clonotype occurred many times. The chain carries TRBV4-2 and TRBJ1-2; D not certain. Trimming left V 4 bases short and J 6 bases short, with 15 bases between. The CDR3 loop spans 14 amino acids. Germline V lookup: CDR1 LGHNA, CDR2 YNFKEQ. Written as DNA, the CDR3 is TGTGCCAGCAGCCTCCCTTCGGGCCCAAATGGCTACACCTTC. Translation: CASSLPSGPNGYTF.

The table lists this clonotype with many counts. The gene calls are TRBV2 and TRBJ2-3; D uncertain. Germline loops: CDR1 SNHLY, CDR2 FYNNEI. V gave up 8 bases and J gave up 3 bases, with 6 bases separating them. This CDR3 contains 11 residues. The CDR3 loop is CASPETDTQYF. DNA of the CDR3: TGTGCCAGCCCTGAGACAGATACGCAGTATTTT.

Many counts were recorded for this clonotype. CDR3 coding DNA: TGCGCCAGCAGCCATGGGGCCTCCTACGAGCAGTACTTC. Protein product: CASSHGASYEQYF. The J gene is TRBJ2-7, the V gene TRBV5-1; D perhaps matches TRBD1 (5 bases). The CDR3 spans 13 residues. The V end was cut by 4 bases, the J end by 0 bases, with 8 bases between. Germline lookup yields CDR1 SGHRS and CDR2 YFSETQ.

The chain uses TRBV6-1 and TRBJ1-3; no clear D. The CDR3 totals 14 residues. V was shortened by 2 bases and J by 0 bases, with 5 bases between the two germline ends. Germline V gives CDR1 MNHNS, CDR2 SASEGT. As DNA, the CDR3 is TGTGCCAGCAGTGAAATGAGCTCTGGAAACACCATATATTTT. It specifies CASSEMSSGNTIYF.

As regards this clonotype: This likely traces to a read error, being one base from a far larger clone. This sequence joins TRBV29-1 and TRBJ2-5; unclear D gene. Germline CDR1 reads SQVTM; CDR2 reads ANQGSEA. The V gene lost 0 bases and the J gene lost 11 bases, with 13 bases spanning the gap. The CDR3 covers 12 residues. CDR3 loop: CSVEEVVYEQYF. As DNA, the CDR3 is TGCAGCGTTGAAGAAGTGGTCTATGAGCAGTACTTC.

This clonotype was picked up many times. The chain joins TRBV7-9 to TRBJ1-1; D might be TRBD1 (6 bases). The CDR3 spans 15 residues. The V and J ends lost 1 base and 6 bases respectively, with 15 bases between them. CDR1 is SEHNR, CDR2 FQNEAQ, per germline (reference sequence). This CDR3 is CASSLVGGGSPEAFF. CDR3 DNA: TGTGCCAGCAGCTTAGTAGGGGGGGGTTCCCCTGAAGCTTTCTTT.

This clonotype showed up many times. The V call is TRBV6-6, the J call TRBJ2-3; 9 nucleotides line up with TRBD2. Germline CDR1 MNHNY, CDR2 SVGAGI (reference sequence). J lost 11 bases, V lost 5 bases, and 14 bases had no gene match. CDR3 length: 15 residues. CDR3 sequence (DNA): TGTGCCAGCAGTACACAGCGGGGGGACTACCCTGGGCAGTATTTT. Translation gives CASSTQRGDYPGQYF.

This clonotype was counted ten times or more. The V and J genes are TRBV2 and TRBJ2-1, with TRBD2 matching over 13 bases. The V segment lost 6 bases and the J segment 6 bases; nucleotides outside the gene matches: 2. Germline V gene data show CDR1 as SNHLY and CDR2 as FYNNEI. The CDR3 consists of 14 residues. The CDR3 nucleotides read TGTGCCAGCAGGACTAGCGGGGGGATCAATGAGCAGTTCTTC. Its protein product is CASRTSGGINEQFF.

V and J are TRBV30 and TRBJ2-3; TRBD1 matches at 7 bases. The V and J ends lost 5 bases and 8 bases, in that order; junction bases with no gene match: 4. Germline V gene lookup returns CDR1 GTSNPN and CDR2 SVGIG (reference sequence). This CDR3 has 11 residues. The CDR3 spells CAWLRGSTQYF. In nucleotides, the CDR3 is TGTGCCTGGCTCAGGGGGAGTACGCAGTATTTT. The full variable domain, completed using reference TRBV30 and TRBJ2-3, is SQTIHQWPATLVQPVGSPLSLECTVEGTSNPNLYWYRQAAGRGLQLLFYSVGIGQISSEVPQNLSASRPQDRQFILSSKKLLLSDSGFYLCAWLRGSTQYFGPGTRLTVL.

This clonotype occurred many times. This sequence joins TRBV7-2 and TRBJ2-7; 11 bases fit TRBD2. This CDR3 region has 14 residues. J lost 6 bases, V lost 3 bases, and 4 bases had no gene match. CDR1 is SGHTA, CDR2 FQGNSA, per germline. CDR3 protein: CASSFLAGGGEQYF. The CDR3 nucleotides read TGTGCCAGCAGCTTCCTAGCGGGGGGAGGCGAGCAGTACTTC.

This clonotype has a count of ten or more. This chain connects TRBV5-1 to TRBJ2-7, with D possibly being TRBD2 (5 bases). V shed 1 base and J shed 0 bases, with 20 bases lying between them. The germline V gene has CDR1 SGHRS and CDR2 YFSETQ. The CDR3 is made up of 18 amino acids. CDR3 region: CASSLITSGRGSSYEQYF. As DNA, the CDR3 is TGCGCCAGCAGCTTGATTACTTCTGGGCGAGGGAGCTCCTACGAGCAGTACTTC.

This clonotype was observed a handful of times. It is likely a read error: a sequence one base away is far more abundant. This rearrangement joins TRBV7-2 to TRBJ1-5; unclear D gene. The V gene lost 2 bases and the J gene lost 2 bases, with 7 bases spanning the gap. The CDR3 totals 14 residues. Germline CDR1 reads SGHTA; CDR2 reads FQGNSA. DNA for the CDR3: TGTGCCAGCAGCTTACCGGGAGGCAATCAGCCCCAGCATTTT. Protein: CASSLPGGNQPQHF.

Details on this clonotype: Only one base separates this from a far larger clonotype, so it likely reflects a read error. The CDR3: CARHDYIGPYEQYF. For the CDR3, the DNA is TGTGCCAGGCACGACTATATAGGGCCCTACGAGCAGTACTTC. This chain connects TRBV13 to TRBJ2-7, with D possibly TRBD2 on 5 matching bases. Trimming left V 9 bases short and J 2 bases short, with 17 bases between. Germline CDR1 reads PRHDT; CDR2 reads FYEKMQ (reference sequence). The CDR3 consists of 14 residues.

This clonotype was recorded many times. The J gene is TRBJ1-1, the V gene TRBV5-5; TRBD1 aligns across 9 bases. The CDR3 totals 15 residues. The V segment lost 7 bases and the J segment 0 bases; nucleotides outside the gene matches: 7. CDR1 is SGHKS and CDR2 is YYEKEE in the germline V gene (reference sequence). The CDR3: CASRSQGALNTEAFF. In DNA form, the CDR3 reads TGTGCCAGCCGATCACAGGGGGCGTTGAACACTGAAGCTTTCTTT.